This TCR beta chain was recovered during a study of blood T cell repertoires in COVID-19. Germline V gives CDR1 SQVTM, CDR2 ANQGSEA. Trimming stripped 7 bases from V and 6 bases from J, with 15 bases between. The CDR3 is 12 amino acids. The method was immunoSEQ multiplex PCR; TCRdb's version includes in-frame clones alone and lacks a portion of them. The sample records about 88,000 clones, roughly 84% being singletons. The clonotype was recovered from an elderly woman with acute or convalescent COVID-19. Sequencing was carried out using peripheral blood. This sequence joins TRBV29-1 and TRBJ1-1, with TRBD1 as a possible D gene (5 bases). The CDR3 loop reads CSGGTFDAEAFF. For the CDR3, the DNA is TGCAGCGGTGGGACTTTTGACGCTGAAGCTTTCTTT.